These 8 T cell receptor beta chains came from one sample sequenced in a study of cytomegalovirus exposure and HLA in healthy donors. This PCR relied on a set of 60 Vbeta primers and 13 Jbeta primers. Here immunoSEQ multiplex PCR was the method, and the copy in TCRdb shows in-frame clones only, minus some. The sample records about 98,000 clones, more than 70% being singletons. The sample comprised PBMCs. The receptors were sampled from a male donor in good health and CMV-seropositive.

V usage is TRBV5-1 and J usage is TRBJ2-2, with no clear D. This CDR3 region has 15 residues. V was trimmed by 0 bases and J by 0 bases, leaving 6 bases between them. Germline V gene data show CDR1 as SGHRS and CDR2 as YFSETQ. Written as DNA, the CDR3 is TGCGCCAGCAGCTTGGTAGTTTCGAACACCGGGGAGCTGTTTTTT. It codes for CASSLVVSNTGELFF.

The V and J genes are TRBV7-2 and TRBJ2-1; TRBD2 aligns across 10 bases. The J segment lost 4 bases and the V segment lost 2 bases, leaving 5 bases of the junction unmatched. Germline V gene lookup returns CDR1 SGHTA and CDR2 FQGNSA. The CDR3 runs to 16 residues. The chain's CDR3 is CASSLYSSGRYNEQFF. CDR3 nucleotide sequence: TGTGCCAGCAGCTTATATTCTAGCGGGAGATACAATGAGCAGTTCTTC.

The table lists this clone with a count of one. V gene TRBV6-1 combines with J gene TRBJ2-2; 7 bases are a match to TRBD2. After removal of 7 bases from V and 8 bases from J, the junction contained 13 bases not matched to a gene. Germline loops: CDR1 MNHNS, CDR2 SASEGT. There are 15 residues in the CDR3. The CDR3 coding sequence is TGTGCCAGCAAGCGGGGCCAGATGGGTGGGGGGGAGCTGTTTTTT. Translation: CASKRGQMGGGELFF.

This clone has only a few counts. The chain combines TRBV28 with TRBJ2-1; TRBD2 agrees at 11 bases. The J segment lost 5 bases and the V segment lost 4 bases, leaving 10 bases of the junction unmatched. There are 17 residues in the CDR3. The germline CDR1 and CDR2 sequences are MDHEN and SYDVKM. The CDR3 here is CASSSPGLAARHNEQFF. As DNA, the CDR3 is TGTGCCAGCAGTTCTCCGGGACTAGCGGCCCGGCACAATGAGCAGTTCTTC. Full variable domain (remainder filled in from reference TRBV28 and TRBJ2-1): DVKVTQSSRYLVKRTGEKVFLECVQDMDHENMFWYRQDPGLGLRLIYFSYDVKMKEKGDIPEGYSVSREKKERFSLILESASTNQTSMYLCASSSPGLAARHNEQFFGPGTRLTVL.

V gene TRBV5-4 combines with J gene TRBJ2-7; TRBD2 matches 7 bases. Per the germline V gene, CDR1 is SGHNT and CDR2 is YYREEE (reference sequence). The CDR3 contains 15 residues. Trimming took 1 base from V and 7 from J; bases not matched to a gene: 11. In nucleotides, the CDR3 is TGTGCCAGCAGCTTGAACTTGGGCACCGGGGGGGAGCAGTACTTC. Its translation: CASSLNLGTGGEQYF.

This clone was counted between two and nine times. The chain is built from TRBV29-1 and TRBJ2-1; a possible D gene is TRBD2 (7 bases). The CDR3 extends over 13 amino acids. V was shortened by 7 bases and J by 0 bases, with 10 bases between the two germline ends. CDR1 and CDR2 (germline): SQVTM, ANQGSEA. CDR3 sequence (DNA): TGCAGCGGCGGGGGCCCCTCCTACAATGAGCAGTTCTTC. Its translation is CSGGGPSYNEQFF.

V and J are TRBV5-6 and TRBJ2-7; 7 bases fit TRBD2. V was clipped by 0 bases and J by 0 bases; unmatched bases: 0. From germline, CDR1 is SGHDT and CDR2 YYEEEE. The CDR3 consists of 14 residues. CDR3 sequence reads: CASSLGLASYEQYF. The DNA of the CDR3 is TGTGCCAGCAGCTTGGGACTAGCCTCCTACGAGCAGTACTTC.

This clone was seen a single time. The CDR3 DNA sequence: TGTGCCAGCAGTTTGTGGCAGAACTACGAGCAGTACTTC. Translating it yields CASSLWQNYEQYF. The rearrangement uses TRBV28 and TRBJ2-7; D remains unclear. CDR1 is MDHEN, CDR2 SYDVKM, per germline. The CDR3 length is 13 residues. V dropped 3 bases and J dropped 3 bases, with 9 bases sitting between them.